The entry below describes one T cell receptor beta chain. V lost 1 base to trimming and J lost 3 bases; unmatched junction nucleotides: 7. Germline loops: CDR1 LNHDA, CDR2 SQIVND (reference sequence). This CDR3 comprises 17 residues. The record originates from a study of shared clonotypes between healthy human individuals. Overall study context: Every donor yielded three CD4 naive, three CD4 memory, two CD8 naive and one CD8 memory plate.

This table comes from immunoSEQ multiplex PCR, and its TCRdb copy is limited to in-frame clones, with some not included. The sample holds 2 million or so clones; over 85% are singletons and the top ten take about 1.1%. In the naive CD8 group, cells lacked CD45RO and were positively selected for CCR7, so terminally differentiated effector memory CD45RA+ cells were left out. J is TRBJ2-2 and V is TRBV19; 8 bases line up with TRBD1. Sequencing input: naive CD8+ T cells sorted from blood. The receptor's source is a man aged 18 to 35 in good health. CDR3 nucleotide sequence: TGTGCCAGTAGTATAGGAAGGACAGGGTGGGACACCGGGGAGCTGTTTTTT. Amino acids: CASSIGRTGWDTGELFF.